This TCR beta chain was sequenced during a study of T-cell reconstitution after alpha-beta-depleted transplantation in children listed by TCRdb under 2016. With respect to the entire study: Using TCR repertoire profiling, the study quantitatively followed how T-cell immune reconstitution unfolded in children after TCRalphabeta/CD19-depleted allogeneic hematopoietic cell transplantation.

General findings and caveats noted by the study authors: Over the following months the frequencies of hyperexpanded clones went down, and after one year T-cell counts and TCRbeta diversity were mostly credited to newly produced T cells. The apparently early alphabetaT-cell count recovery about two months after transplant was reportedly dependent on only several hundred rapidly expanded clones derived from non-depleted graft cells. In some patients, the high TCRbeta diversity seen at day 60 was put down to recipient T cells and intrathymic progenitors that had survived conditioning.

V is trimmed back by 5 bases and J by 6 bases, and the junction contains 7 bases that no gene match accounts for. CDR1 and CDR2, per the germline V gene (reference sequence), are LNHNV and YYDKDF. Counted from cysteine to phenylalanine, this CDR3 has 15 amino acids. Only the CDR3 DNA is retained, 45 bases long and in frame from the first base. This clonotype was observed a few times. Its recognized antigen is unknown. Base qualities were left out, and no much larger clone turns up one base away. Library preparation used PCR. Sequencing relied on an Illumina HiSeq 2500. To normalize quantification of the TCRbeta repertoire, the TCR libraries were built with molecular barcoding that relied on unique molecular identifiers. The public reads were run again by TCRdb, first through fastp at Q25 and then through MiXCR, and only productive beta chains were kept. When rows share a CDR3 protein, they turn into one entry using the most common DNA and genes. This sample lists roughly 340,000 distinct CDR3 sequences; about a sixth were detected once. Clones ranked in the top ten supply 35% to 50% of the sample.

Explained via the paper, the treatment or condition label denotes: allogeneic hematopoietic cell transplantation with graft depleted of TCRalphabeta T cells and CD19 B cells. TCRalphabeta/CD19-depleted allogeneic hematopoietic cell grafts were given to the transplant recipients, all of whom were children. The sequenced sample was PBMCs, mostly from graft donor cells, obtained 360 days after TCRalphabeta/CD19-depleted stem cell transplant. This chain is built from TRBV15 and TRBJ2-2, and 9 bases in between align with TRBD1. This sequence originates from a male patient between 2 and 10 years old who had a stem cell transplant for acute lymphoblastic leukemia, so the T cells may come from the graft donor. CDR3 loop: CATSARDREAGELFF. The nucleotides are TGTGCCACCAGCGCCCGGGACAGGGAGGCCGGGGAGCTGTTTTTT.